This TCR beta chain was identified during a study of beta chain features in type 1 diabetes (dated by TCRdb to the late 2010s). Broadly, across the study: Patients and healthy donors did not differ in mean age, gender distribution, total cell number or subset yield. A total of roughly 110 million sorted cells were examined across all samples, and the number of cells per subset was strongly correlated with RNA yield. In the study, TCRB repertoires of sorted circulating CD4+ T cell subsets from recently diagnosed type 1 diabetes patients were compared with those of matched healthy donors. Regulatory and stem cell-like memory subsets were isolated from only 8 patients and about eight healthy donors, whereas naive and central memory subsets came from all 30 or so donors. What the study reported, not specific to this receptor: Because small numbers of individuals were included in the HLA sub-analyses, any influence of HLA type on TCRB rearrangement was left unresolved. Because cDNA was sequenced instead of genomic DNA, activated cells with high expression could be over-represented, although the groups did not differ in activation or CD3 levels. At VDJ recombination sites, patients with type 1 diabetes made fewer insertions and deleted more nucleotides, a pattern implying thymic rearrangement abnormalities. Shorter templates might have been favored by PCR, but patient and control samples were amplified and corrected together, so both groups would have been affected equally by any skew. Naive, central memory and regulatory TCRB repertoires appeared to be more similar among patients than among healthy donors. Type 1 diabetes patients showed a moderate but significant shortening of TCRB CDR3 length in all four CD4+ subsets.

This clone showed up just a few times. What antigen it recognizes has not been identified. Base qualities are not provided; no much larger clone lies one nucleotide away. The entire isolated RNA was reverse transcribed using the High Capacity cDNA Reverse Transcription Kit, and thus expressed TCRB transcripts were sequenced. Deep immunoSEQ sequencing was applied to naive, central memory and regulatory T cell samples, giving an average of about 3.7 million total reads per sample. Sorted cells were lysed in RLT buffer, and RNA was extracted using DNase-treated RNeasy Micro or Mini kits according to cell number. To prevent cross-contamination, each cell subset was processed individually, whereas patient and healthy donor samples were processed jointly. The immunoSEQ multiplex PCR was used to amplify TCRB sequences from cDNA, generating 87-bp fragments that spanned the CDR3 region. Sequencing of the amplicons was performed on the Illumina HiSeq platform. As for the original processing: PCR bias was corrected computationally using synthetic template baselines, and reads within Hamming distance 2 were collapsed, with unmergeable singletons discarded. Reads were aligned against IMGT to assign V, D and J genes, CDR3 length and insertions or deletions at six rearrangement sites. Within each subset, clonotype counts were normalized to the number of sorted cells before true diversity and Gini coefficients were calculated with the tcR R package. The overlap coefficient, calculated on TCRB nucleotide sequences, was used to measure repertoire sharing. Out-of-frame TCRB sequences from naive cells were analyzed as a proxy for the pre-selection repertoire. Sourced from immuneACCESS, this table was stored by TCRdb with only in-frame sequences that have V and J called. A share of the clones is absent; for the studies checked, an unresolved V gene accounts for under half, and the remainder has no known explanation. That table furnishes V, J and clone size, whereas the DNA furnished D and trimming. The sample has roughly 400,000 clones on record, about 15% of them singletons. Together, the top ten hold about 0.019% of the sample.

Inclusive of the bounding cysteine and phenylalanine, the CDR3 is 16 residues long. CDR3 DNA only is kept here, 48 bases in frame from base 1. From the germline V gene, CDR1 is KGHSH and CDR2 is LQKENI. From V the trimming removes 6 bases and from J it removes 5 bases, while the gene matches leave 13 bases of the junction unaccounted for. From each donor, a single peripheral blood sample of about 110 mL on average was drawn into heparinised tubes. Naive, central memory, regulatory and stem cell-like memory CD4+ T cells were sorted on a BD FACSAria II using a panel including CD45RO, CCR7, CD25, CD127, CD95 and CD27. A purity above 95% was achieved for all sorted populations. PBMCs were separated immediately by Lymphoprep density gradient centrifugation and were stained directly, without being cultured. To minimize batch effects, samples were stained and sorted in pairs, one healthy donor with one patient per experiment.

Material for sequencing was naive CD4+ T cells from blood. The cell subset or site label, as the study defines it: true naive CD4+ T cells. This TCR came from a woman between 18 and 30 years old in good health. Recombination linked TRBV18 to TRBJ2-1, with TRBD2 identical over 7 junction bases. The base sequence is TGTGCCAGCTCTCGGGTCGGGACTACCTCGAACAATGAGCAGTTCTTC. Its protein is CASSRVGTTSNNEQFF.